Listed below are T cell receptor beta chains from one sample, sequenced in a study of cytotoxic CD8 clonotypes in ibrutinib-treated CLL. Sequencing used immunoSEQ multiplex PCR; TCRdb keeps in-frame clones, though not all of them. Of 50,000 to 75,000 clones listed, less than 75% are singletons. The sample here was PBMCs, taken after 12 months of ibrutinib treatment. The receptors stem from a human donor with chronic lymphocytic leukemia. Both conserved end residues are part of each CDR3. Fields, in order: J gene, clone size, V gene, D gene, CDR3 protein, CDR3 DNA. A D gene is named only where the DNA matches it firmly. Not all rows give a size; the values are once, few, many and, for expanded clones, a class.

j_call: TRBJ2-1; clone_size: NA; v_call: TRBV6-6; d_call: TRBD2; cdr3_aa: CASSLTSGASYNEQFF; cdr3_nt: TGTGCCAGCAGCTTAACTAGCGGGGCTTCCTACAATGAGCAGTTCTTC
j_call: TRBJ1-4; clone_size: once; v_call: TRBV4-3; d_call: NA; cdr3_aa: CASSQDYRGAGPNEKLFF; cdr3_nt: TGCGCCAGCAGCCAAGATTATAGGGGGGCCGGCCCCAATGAAAAACTGTTTTTT
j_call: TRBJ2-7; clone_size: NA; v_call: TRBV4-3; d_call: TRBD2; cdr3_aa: CASSQERLLAGWSSYEQYF; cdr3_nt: TGCGCCAGCAGCCAAGAACGATTACTAGCGGGATGGAGCTCCTACGAGCAGTACTTC
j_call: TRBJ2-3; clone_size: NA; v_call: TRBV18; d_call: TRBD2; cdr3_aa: CASSPGTGRDTQYF; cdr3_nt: TGTGCCAGCTCACCGGGGACCGGGAGGGATACGCAGTATTTT
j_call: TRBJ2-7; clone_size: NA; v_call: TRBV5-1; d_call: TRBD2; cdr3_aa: CASSLASGRAYEQYF; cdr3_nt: TGCGCCAGCAGCTTGGCTAGCGGGAGGGCCTACGAGCAGTACTTC
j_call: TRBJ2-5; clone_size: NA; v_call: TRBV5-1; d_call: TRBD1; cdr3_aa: CASSRTGLGETQYF; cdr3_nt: TGCGCCAGCAGCCGGACAGGGTTAGGGGAGACCCAGTACTTC
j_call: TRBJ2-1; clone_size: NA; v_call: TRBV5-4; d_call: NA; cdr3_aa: CASSLGYGGGHEQFF; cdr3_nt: TGTGCCAGCAGCTTGGGATATGGTGGGGGCCATGAGCAGTTCTTC
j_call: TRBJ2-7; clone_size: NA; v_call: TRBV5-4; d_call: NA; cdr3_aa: CASRPSGVSYEQYF; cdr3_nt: TGTGCCAGCAGGCCATCGGGCGTATCCTACGAGCAGTACTTC
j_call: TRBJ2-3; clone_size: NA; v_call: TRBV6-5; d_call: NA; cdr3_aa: CASRQGGGGNTQYF; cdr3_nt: TGTGCCAGCAGACAGGGTGGGGGAGGAAATACGCAGTATTTT
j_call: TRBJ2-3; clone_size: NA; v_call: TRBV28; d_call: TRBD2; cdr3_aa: CASSPTGTSGQGTDTQYF; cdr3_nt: TGTGCCAGCAGTCCCACCGGGACTAGCGGGCAAGGCACAGATACGCAGTATTTT
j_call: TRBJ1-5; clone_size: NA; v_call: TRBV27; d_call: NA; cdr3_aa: CASSLSGNSNQPQHF; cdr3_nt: TGTGCCAGCAGTTTATCGGGGAATAGCAATCAGCCCCAGCATTTT
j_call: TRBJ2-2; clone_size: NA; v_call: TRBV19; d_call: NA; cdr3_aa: CASSIYGNGGELFF; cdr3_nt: TGTGCCAGTAGTATATACGGGAATGGCGGGGAGCTGTTTTTT
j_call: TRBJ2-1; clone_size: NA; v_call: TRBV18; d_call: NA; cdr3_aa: CASSPSATTYNEQFF; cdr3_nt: TGTGCCAGCTCACCATCCGCAACAACCTACAATGAGCAGTTCTTC
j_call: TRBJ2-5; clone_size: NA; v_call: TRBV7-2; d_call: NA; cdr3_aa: CASSSYQAPETQYF; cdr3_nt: TGTGCCAGCAGCTCGTATCAGGCGCCCGAGACCCAGTACTTC
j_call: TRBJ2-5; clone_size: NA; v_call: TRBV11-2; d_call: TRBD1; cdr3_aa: CASSPGQMKETQYF; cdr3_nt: TGTGCCAGCAGCCCGGGACAGATGAAAGAGACCCAGTACTTC
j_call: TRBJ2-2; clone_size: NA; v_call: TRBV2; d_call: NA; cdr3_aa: CASGRTQNTGELFF; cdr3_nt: TGTGCCAGCGGGCGGACCCAGAACACCGGGGAGCTGTTTTTT
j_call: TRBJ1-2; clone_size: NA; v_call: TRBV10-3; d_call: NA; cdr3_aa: CATPSPLYGYTF; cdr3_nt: TGTGCCACCCCGAGCCCCCTTTATGGCTACACCTTC
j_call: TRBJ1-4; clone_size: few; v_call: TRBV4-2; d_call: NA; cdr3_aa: CASSVPRREKLFF; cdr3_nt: TGTGCCAGCAGCGTACCAAGAAGGGAAAAACTGTTTTTT
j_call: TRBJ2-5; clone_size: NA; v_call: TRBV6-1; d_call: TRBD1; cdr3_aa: CASSNQGAETQYF; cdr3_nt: TGTGCCAGCAGCAACCAGGGGGCAGAGACCCAGTACTTC
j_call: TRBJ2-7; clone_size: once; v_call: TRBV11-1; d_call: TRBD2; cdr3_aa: CASSSLILAGAKEQYF; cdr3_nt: TGTGCCAGCAGCTCACTGATCCTAGCGGGAGCAAAAGAGCAGTACTTC
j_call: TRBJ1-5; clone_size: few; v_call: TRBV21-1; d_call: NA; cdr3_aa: CASSIDRESSNQPQHF; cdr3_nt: TGTGCCAGCAGCATAGACAGGGAGTCGAGCAATCAGCCCCAGCATTTT
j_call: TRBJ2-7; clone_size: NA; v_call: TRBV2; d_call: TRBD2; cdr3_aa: CASNLAGFNEQYF; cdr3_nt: TGTGCCAGCAACCTAGCGGGATTCAACGAGCAGTACTTC
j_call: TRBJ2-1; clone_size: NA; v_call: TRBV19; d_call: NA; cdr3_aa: CASSMDGTMSKFF; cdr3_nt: TGTGCCAGTAGTATGGACGGGACAATGAGCAAGTTCTTC
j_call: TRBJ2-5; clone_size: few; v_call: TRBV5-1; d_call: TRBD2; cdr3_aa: CASSFQGREGETQYF; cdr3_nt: TGCGCCAGCAGCTTCCAGGGGCGGGAGGGAGAGACCCAGTACTTC
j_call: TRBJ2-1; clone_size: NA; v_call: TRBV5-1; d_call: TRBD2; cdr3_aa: CASSWGTSRYNEQFF; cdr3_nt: TGCGCCAGCAGCTGGGGGACTAGCAGGTACAATGAGCAGTTCTTC
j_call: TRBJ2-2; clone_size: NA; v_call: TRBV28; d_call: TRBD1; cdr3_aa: CASRETGVTGELFF; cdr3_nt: TGTGCCAGCAGAGAGACAGGGGTAACCGGGGAGCTGTTTTTT
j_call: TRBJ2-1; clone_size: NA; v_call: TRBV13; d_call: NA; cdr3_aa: CASSVVGGEQFF; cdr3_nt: TGTGCCAGCAGCGTAGTTGGGGGGGAGCAGTTCTTC
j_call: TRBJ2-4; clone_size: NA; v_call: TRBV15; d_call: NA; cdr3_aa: CATSRYGGGVGAKNIQYF; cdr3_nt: TGTGCCACCAGCAGGTACGGAGGGGGAGTAGGGGCCAAAAACATTCAGTACTTC
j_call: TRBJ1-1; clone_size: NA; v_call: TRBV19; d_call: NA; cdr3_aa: CASRKGAERVVNTEAFF; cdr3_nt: TGTGCCAGTAGAAAGGGAGCCGAGAGGGTAGTGAACACTGAAGCTTTCTTT
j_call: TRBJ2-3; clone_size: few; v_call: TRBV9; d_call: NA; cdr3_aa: CASSVWGSTDTQYF; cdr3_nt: TGTGCCAGCAGCGTATGGGGGAGCACAGATACGCAGTATTTT
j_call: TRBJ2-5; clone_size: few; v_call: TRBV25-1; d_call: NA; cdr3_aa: CASRRGGVTETQYF; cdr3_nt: TGTGCCAGCAGGAGAGGCGGGGTCACAGAGACCCAGTACTTC
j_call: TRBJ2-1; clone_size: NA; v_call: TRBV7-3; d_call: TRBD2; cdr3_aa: CASSFLPLTSGDNEQFF; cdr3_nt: TGTGCCAGCAGCTTTTTACCCCTGACTAGCGGTGACAATGAGCAGTTCTTC
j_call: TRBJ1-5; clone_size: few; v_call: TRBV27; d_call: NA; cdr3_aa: CASSLGVYSNQPQHF; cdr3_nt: TGTGCCAGCAGTTTAGGGGTTTATAGCAATCAGCCCCAGCATTTT
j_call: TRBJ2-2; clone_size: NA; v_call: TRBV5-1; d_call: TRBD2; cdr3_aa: CASSPSAGGTGELFF; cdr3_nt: TGCGCCAGCAGCCCATCAGCGGGAGGAACCGGGGAGCTGTTTTTT
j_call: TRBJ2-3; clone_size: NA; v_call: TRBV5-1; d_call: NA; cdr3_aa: CASRGGAADTDTQYF; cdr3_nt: TGCGCCAGCAGAGGAGGGGCGGCCGACACAGATACGCAGTATTTT
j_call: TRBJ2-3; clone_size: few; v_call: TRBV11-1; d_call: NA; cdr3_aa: CASSLSRRGDTDTQYF; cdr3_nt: TGTGCCAGCAGCTTATCCAGGAGGGGTGACACAGATACGCAGTATTTT
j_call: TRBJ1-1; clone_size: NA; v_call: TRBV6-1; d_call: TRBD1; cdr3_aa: CASSERQGANTEAFF; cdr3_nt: TGTGCCAGCAGTGAAAGACAGGGGGCAAACACTGAAGCTTTCTTT
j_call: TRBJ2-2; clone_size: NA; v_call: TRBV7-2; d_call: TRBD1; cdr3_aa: CASSRDRGQLGGELFF; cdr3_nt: TGTGCCAGCAGCCGGGACAGGGGGCAACTGGGCGGGGAGCTGTTTTTT
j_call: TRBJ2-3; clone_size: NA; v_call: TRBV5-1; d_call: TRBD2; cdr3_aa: CASSRTSGTTDTQYF; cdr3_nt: TGCGCCAGCAGCCGGACTAGCGGGACCACAGATACGCAGTATTTT
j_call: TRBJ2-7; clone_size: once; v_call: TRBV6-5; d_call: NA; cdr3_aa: CASRVEAYNYEQYF; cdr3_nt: TGTGCCAGCAGGGTGGAGGCATATAACTACGAGCAGTACTTC
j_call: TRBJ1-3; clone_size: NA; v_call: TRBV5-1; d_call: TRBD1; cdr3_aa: CASSGGQGSRTGNTIYF; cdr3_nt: TGCGCCAGCAGCGGTGGACAGGGAAGTAGGACTGGAAACACCATATATTTT
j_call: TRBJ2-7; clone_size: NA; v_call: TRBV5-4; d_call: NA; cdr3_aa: CASSLRGPQTYEQYF; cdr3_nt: TGTGCCAGCAGCCTGCGGGGCCCGCAAACCTACGAGCAGTACTTC